This T cell receptor (beta chain) was documented in a study of long-term antiretroviral therapy in people with HIV. General study results and limits: Clonal populations expanded prior to ART predominated within the repertoire at all time points. Post-ART diversity increased but stayed below transplant donor controls.

Assay version v3.0 of immunoSEQ was used, and it was run at survey level. Clones were sequenced by immunoSEQ multiplex PCR, and TCRdb holds only the in-frame ones, with some missing. The data hold about 35,000 clones, with about four fifths observed a single time. Turning to this clone: Its cognate antigen is unknown.

Germline CDR1 and CDR2: SGHKS and YYEKEE (reference sequence). Trimming took 1 base from V and 11 from J, leaving 18 bases between them. The CDR3 sequence is 14 residues long. Clinicians in the United States treated all participants with HIV. Sample: unsorted PBMCs, taken 1 year after starting antiretroviral therapy. This rearrangement joins TRBV5-5 to TRBJ1-1, with TRBD1 as a possible D gene (6 bases). The clonotype was recovered from a man aged 18 to 29 with HIV. CDR3 bases: TGTGCCAGCAGCTTGCGATGGGATCAGGGGCGCGCTTTCTTT. Its protein is CASSLRWDQGRAFF. Based on the CDR3 plus reference TRBV5-5 and TRBJ1-1, the full variable domain is DAGVTQSPTHLIKTRGQQVTLRCSPISGHKSVSWYQQVLGQGPQFIFQYYEKEERGRGNFPDRFSARQFPNYSSELNVNALLLGDSALYLCASSLRWDQGRAFFGQGTRLTVV.